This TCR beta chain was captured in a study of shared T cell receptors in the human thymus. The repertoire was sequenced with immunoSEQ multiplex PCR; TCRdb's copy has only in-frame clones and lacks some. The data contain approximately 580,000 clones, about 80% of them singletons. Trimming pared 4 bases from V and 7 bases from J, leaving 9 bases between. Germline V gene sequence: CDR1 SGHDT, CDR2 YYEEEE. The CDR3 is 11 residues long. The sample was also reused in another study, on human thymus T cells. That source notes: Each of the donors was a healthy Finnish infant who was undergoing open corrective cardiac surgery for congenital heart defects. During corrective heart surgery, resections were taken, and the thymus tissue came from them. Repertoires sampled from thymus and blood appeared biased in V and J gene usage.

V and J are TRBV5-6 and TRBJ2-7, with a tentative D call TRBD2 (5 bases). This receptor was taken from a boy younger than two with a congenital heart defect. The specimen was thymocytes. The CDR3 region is CASSGGWEQYF. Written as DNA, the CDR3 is TGTGCCAGCAGCGGCGGGTGGGAGCAGTACTTC.